Described below is a single T cell receptor beta chain sequence and its context. The antigen is unknown. Both 60 Vbeta primers and 13 Jbeta primers went into the PCR. Sequenced by immunoSEQ multiplex PCR; TCRdb stores in-frame clones only, minus some. There are about 150,000 clones in the sample; around 85% occur only once, and over 2% lies in the top ten. The donors gave bone marrow, and they were healthy. The data belong to a study of cytomegalovirus exposure and HLA in healthy donors. Notes on the study in general: Immune exposure was documented only through CMV serostatus. The productive fraction for most TCR beta V segments was about 87% or about 30% in an earlier analysis. Later analysis suggested links between common viral pathogens and several top significant clusters.

The CDR3 extends over 16 amino acids. Germline V gene lookup returns CDR1 ENHRY and CDR2 SYGVKD. V lost 2 bases and J lost 2; bases outside the gene matches: 6. The receptor comes from a male donor in good health and CMV-seronegative. Specimen: PBMCs. The chain combines TRBV10-3 with TRBJ2-7; 10 bases are a match to TRBD1. DNA for the CDR3: TGTGCCATCAGTGAGCTTAGGACAGGGGGTCCCTACGAGCAGTACTTC. This codes for CAISELRTGGPYEQYF.